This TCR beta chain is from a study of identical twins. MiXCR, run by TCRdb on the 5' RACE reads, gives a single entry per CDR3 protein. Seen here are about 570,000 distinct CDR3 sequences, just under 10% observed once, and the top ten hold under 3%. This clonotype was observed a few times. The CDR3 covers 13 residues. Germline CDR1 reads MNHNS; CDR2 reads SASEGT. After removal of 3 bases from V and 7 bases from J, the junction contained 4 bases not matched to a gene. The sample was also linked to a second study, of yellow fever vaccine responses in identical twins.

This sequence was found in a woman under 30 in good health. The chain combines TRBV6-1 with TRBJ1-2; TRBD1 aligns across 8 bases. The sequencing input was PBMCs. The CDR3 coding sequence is TGTGCCAGCAGTGAGCAGGGGGCGCGTGGCTACACCTTC. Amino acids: CASSEQGARGYTF.